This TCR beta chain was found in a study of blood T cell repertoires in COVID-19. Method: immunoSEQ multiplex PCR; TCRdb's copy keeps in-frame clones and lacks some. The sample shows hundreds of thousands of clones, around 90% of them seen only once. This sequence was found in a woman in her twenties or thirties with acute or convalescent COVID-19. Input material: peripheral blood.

The CDR3 reads CASTSPGQRYEQFF. The CDR3 nucleotides read TGTGCCAGCACCTCGCCGGGACAGAGGTATGAGCAGTTCTTC. The rearrangement links TRBV6-5 to TRBJ2-1, with 7 bases aligning to TRBD1. Trimming removed 7 bases from V and 8 bases from J; junction bases left unmatched: 11. CDR1 MNHEY and CDR2 SVGAGI come from the germline V gene. The CDR3 is 14 amino acids.